This T cell receptor beta chain was profiled in a study of OX40 agonist ivuxolimab in advanced cancers. Study-wide background: Anti-PD-1, anti-PD-L1 or anti-CTLA-4 therapy given earlier was allowed, and about 38% had some.

Trimming stripped 5 bases from V and 5 bases from J, with 16 bases between. The germline V gene has CDR1 GTSNPN and CDR2 SVGIG (reference sequence). The CDR3 is 14 amino acids. As for this clone: The antigen remains undetermined.

Study-wide findings and caveats: The study found that CD8+ T cells averaged more expanded clones than CD4+. A proportion of nonresponders additionally exhibited low normalized T-cell clonal expansion.

The timepoints at which blood was sampled were baseline, cycle 4 day 1, and cycle 7 day 1. Using immunoSEQ multiplex PCR, the repertoire was profiled, and TCRdb retains in-frame clones only, with some absent. The sample consists of roughly 60,000 clones, 86% of them appearing once. The chain couples TRBV30 to TRBJ2-1; tentatively, D is TRBD1 (5 bases). The receptor was derived from an adult with an advanced solid tumor such as melanoma, head and neck, liver or kidney cancer. The sequencing used CD4+ or CD8+ T cells sorted from blood, collected in a trial of the OX40 agonist ivuxolimab. The CDR3 spells CAWGAAAWDNEQFF. CDR3 DNA sequence: TGTGCCTGGGGGGCAGCAGCGTGGGACAATGAGCAGTTCTTC.